The entry below gives a single TCR beta chain sequence along with its context. An end of the junction differs from the germline gene, which may be a read error. The germline V gene has CDR1 LGHDT and CDR2 YNNKEL (reference sequence). The CDR3 consists of 15 residues. These data are taken from a study of T cells in Graves' hyperthyroidism and ophthalmopathy. Study background: Specimen type is peripheral blood, collected at initial diagnosis prior to any treatment.

Clinical symptoms, serum thyroxine and TRAb, thyroid ultrasound and orbital computed tomography together formed the diagnostic basis. PBMCs were obtained from over 8.5 ml fresh peripheral blood. TCR beta CDR3 regions were amplified from RNA. TCR CDR3 underwent first-round RT-PCR with the HTBI primer set. MiXCR, applied by TCRdb to the multiplex PCR reads, yields one record per CDR3 protein. The sample has about 350,000 distinct CDR3 sequences; roughly 14% are singletons. V is TRBV3-1 and J is TRBJ1-2, with 8 bases identical to TRBD1. The sequencing input was blood. The TCR originated in a woman aged 30 to 39 with Graves' hyperthyroidism. CDR3 residues: CGSSQVQGASGGYTF. The CDR3, as DNA: TGTGGCAGCAGCCAAGTCCAGGGGGCTTCGGGAGGCTACACCTTC.